The source of this TCR beta chain is a study of Tregs in tolerant kidney transplant recipients. CDR3 length: 15 amino acids. V lost 2 bases and J lost 6; bases outside the gene matches: 3. CDR1 is MNHNS, CDR2 SASEGT, per germline. The study, taken as a whole, reports: Biological reproducibility was not directly addressed in this study.

On this clone: The antigen remains unidentified.

The table came from immunoSEQ multiplex PCR; TCRdb's copy has only in-frame clones and leaves some out. The table lists over 70,000 clones, about 91% of them singletons. Recipients received nonmyeloablative bone marrow transplants from related graft donors, with transient mixed chimerism. The chain employs TRBV6-1 and TRBJ1-5, with 11 bases aligning to TRBD1. The material sequenced was CD4+ T cells from blood (PBMCs), taken 24 months after the transplant. This TCR came from a human patient who received a combined kidney and bone marrow transplant. T cells may partly derive from the graft donor. CDR3 amino acids: CASSEQDRGLQPQHF. CDR3 nucleotide sequence: TGTGCCAGCAGTGAACAGGACAGGGGGCTTCAGCCCCAGCATTTT.